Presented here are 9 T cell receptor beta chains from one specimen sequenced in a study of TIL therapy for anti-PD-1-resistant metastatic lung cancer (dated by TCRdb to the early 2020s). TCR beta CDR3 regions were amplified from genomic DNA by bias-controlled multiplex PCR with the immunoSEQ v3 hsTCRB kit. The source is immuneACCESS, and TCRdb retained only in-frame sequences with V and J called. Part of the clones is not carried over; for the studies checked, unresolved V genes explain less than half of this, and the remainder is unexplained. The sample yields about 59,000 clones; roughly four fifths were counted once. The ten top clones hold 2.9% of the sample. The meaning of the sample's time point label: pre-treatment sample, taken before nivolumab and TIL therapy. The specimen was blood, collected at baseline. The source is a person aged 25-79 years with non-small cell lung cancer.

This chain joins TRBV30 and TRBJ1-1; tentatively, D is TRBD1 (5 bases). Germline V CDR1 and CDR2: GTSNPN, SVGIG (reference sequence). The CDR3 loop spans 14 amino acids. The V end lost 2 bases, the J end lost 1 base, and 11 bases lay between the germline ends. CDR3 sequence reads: CAWSIRGWNTEAFF. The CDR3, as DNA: TGTGCCTGGAGTATTCGGGGCTGGAACACTGAAGCTTTCTTT. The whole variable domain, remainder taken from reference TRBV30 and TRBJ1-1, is SQTIHQWPATLVQPVGSPLSLECTVEGTSNPNLYWYRQAAGRGLQLLFYSVGIGQISSEVPQNLSASRPQDRQFILSSKKLLLSDSGFYLCAWSIRGWNTEAFFGQGTRLTVV.

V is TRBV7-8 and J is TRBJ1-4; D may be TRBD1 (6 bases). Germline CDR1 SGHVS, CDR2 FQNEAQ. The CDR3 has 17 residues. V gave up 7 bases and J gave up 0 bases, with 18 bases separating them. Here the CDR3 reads CASTLGRTVATNEKLFF. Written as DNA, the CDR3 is TGTGCCAGCACTCTCGGGCGGACAGTTGCAACTAATGAAAAACTGTTTTTT. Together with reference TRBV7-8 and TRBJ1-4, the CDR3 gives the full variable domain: GAGVSQSPRYKVAKRGQDVALRCDPISGHVSLFWYQQALGQGPEFLTYFQNEAQLDKSGLPSDRFFAERPEGSVSTLKIQRTQQEDSAVYLCASTLGRTVATNEKLFFGSGTQLSVL.

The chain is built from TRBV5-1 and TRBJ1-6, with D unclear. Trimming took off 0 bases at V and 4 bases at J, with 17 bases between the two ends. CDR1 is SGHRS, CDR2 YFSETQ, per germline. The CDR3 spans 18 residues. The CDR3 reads CASSLVPGRSLYNSPLHF. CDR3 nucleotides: TGCGCCAGCAGCTTGGTACCGGGCCGCTCTCTTTATAATTCACCCCTCCACTTT. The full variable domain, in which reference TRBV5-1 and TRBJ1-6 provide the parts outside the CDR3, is KAGVTQTPRYLIKTRGQQVTLSCSPISGHRSVSWYQQTPGQGLQFLFEYFSETQRNKGNFPGRFSGRQFSNSRSEMNVSTLELGDSALYLCASSLVPGRSLYNSPLHFGNGTRLTVT.

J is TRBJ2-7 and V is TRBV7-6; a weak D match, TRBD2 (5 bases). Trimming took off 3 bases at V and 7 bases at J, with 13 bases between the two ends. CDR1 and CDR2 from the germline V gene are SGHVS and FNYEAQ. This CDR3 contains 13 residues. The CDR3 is CASSLRESGEQYF. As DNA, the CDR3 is TGTGCCAGCAGCTTGAGGGAGAGTGGAGAGCAGTACTTC.

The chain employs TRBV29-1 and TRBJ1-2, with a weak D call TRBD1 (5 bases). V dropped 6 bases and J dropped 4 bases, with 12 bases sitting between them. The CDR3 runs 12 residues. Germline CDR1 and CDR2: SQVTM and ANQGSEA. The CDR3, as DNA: TGCAGCGTCCAGGGAGCTAGCTATGGCTACACCTTC. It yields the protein CSVQGASYGYTF.

DNA of the CDR3: TGTGCCAGCAGCTTATTCATATCCTACAATGAGCAGTTCTTC. Translated, it gives CASSLFISYNEQFF. The chain employs TRBV7-2 and TRBJ2-1; D unclear. The CDR3 is 14 amino acids. Trimming pared 2 bases from V and 1 base from J, leaving 6 bases between. Germline V CDR1 and CDR2: SGHTA, FQGNSA.

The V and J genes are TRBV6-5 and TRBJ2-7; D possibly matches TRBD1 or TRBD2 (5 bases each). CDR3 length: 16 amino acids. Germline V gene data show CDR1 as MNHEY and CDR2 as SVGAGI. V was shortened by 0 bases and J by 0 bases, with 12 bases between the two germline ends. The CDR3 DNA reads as TGTGCCAGCAGTTACTCGATGTCAGGGAGCTCCTACGAGCAGTACTTC. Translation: CASSYSMSGSSYEQYF.

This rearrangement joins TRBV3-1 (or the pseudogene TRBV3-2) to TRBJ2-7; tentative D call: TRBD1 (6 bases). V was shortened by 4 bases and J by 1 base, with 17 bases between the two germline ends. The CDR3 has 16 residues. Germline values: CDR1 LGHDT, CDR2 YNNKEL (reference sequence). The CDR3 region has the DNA TGTGCCAGCAGCCTATCGGACAGACGTATGTCCTACGAGCAGTACTTC. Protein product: CASSLSDRRMSYEQYF.

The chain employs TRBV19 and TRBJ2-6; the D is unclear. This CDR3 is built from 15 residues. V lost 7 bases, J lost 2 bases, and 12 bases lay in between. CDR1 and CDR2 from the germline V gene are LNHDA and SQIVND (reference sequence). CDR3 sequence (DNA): TGTGCCAGTACTTTAGATGGGGCTGGGGCCAACGTCCTGACTTTC. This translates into CASTLDGAGANVLTF.